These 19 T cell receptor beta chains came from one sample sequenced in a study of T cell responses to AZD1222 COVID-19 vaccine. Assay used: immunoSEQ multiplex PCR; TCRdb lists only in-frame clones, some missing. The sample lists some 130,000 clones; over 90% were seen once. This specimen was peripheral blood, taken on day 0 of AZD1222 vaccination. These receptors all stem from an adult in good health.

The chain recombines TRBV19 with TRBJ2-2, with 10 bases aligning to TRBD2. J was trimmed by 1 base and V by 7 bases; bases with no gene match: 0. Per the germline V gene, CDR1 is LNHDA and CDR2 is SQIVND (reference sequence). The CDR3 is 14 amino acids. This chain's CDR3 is CASKREGNTGELFF. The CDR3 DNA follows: TGTGCCAGTAAGCGGGAGGGGAACACCGGGGAGCTGTTTTTT. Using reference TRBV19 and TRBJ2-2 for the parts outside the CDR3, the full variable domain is DGGITQSPKYLFRKEGQNVTLSCEQNLNHDAMYWYRQDPGQGLRLIYYSQIVNDFQKGDIAEGYSVSREKKESFPLTVTSAQKNPTAFYLCASKREGNTGELFFGEGSRLTVL.

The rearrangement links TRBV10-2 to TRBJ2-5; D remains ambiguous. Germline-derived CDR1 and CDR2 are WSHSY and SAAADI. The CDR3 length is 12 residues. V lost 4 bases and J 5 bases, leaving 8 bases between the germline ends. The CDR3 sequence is CASSALLETQYF. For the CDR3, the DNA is TGCGCCAGCAGTGCGCTTTTGGAGACCCAGTACTTC.

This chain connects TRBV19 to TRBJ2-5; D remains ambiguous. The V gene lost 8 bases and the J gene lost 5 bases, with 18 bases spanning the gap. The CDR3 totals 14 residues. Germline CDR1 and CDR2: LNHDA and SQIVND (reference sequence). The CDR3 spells CASSRLGLMETQYF. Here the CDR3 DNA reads TGTGCCAGTTCCCGTTTGGGGTTGATGGAGACCCAGTACTTC.

The CDR3 here is CASSIRGEMDTEAFF. The DNA for the CDR3 is TGTGCCAGTAGTATACGAGGGGAGATGGACACTGAAGCTTTCTTT. V and J are TRBV19 and TRBJ1-1; maybe TRBD1 (5 bases). With 2 bases removed from V and 3 bases from J, the gap between germline ends came to 13 bases. The CDR3 is 15 amino acids. From germline, CDR1 is LNHDA and CDR2 SQIVND (reference sequence).

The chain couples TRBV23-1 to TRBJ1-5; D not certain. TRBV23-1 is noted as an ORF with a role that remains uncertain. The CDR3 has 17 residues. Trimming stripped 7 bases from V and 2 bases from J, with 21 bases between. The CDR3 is CASIKGRIWGGNQPQHF. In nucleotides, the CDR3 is TGCGCCAGCATCAAGGGAAGGATTTGGGGTGGCAATCAGCCCCAGCATTTT.

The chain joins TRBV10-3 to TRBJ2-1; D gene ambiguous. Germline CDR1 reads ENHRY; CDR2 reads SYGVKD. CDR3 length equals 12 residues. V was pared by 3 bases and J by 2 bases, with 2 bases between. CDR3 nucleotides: TGTGCCATCAGTGACACCTACAATGAGCAGTTCTTC. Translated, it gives CAISDTYNEQFF.

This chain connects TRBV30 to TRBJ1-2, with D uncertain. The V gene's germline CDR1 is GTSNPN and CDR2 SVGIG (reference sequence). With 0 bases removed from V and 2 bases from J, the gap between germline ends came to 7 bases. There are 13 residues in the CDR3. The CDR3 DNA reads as TGTGCCTGGAGTGTATCCCCCAACTATGGCTACACCTTC. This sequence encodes CAWSVSPNYGYTF.

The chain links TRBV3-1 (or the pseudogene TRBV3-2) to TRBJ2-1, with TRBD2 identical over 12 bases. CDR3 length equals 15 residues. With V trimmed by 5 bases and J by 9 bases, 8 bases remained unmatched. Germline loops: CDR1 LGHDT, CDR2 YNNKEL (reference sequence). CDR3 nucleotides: TGTGCCAGCAGCATAGGGACTAGCGGGCTCACTGAGCAGTTCTTC. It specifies CASSIGTSGLTEQFF.

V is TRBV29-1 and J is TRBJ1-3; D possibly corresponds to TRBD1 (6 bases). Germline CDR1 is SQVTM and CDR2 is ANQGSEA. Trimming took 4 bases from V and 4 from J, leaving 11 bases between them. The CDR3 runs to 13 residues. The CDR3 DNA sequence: TGCAGCGTTGGAAGGGGGTTGGGAAACACCATATATTTT. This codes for CSVGRGLGNTIYF. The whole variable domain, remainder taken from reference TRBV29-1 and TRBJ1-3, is SAVISQKPSRDICQRGTSLTIQCQVDSQVTMMFWYRQQPGQSLTLIATANQGSEATYESGFVIDKFPISRPNLTFSTLTVSNMSPEDSSIYLCSVGRGLGNTIYFGEGSWLTVV.

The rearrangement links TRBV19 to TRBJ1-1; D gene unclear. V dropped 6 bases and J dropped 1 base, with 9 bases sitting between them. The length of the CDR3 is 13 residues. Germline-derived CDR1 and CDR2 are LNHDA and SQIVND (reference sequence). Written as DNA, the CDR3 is TGTGCCAGTAGCCCGGAAGCGAACACTGAAGCTTTCTTT. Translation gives CASSPEANTEAFF.

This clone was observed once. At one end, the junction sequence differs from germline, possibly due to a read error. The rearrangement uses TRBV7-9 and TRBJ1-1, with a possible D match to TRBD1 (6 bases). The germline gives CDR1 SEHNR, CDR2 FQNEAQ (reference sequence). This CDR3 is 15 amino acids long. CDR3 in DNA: TGTGCCAGCAGTTTAGGGGGGGTCCCAAACACTGAAGCTTTCTTT. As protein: CASSLGGVPNTEAFF. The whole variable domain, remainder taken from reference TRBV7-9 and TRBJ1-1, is DTGVSQNPRHKITKRGQNVTFRCDPISEHNRLYWYRQTLGQGPEFLTYFQNEAQLEKSRLLSDRFSAERPKGSFSTLEIQRTEQGDSAMYLCASSLGGVPNTEAFFGQGTRLTVV.

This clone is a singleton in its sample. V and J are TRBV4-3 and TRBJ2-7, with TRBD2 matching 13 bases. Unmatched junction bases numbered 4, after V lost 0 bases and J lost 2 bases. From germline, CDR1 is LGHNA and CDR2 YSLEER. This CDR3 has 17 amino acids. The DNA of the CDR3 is TGCGCCAGCAGCCAAGAGATTACTAGCGGGAGGGCCTACGAGCAGTACTTC. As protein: CASSQEITSGRAYEQYF.

This chain's CDR3 is CASSSGLAATSYEQYF. CDR3 DNA sequence: TGTGCCAGCAGCTCTGGACTAGCGGCAACTTCCTACGAGCAGTACTTC. The rearrangement uses TRBV5-6 and TRBJ2-7; 10 bases fit TRBD2. Trimming removed 3 bases from V and 1 base from J; junction bases left unmatched: 7. Germline values: CDR1 SGHDT, CDR2 YYEEEE. The CDR3 has 16 amino acids.

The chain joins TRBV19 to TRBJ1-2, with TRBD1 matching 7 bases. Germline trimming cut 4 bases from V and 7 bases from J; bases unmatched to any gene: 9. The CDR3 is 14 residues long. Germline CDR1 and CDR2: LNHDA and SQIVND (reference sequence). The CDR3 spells CASSKTGQNFGYTF. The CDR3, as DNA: TGTGCCAGTAGTAAGACAGGGCAGAATTTTGGCTACACCTTC. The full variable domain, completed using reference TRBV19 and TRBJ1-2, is DGGITQSPKYLFRKEGQNVTLSCEQNLNHDAMYWYRQDPGQGLRLIYYSQIVNDFQKGDIAEGYSVSREKKESFPLTVTSAQKNPTAFYLCASSKTGQNFGYTFGSGTRLTVV.

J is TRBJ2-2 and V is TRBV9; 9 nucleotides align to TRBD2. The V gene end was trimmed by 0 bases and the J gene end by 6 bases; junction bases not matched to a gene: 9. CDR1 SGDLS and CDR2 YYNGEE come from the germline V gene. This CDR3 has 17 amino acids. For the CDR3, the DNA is TGTGCCAGCAGCGTAGCTGCGATAGCGGGGGCCCCCGGGGAGCTGTTTTTT. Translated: CASSVAAIAGAPGELFF.

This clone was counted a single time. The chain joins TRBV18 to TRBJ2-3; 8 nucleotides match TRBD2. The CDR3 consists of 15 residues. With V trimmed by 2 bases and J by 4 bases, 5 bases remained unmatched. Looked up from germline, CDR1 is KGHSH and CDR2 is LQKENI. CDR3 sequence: CASSPEGTSPDTQYF. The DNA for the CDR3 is TGTGCCAGCTCACCAGAAGGGACTAGTCCAGATACGCAGTATTTT.

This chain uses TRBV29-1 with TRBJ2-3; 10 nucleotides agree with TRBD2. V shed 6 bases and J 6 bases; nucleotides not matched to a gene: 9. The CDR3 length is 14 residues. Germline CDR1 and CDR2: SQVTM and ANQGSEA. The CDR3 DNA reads TGCAGCGTCCCGGGGCTAGCGGGAGCGGATACGCAGTATTTT. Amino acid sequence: CSVPGLAGADTQYF.

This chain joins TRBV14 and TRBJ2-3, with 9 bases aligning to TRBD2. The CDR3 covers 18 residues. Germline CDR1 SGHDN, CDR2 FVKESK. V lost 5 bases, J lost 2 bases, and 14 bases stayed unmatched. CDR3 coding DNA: TGTGCCAGCAGCACCCTCCGTGGGGCGGGGGGGCTCACAGATACGCAGTATTTT. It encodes CASSTLRGAGGLTDTQYF.

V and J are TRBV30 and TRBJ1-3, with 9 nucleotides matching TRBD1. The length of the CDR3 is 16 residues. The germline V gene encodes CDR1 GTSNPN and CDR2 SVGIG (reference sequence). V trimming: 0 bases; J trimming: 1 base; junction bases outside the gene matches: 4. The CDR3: CAWSVRDRVSGNTIYF. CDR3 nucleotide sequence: TGTGCCTGGAGTGTACGGGACAGGGTTTCTGGAAACACCATATATTTT. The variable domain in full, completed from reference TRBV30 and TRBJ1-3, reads SQTIHQWPATLVQPVGSPLSLECTVEGTSNPNLYWYRQAAGRGLQLLFYSVGIGQISSEVPQNLSASRPQDRQFILSSKKLLLSDSGFYLCAWSVRDRVSGNTIYFGEGSWLTVV.